The 3 T cell receptor beta chains in this list originate from one sample, sequenced in a study of blood T cell repertoires in COVID-19. Sequenced by immunoSEQ multiplex PCR; TCRdb stores in-frame clones only, minus some. The data contain about 190,000 clones, about 77% of them singletons. The source material was peripheral blood. The receptors originated from a woman older than 75 with active or convalescent COVID-19.

The chain couples TRBV30 to TRBJ1-2; the D gene is possibly TRBD1 (5 bases). The CDR3 sequence is 11 residues long. Germline CDR1 GTSNPN, CDR2 SVGIG (reference sequence). V was shortened by 2 bases and J by 6 bases, with 7 bases between the two germline ends. CDR3 loop: CAWSRGDGYTF. DNA of the CDR3: TGTGCCTGGAGTAGGGGCGATGGCTACACCTTC.

The rearrangement links TRBV7-2 to TRBJ1-4; 7 positions match TRBD1. CDR1 is SGHTA, CDR2 FQGNSA, per germline. The J segment lost 4 bases and the V segment lost 5 bases, leaving 7 bases of the junction unmatched. The CDR3 has 15 residues. For the CDR3, the DNA is TGTGCCAGCAGCGCCGCCGGGACAGTTAATGAAAAACTGTTTTTT. It yields the protein CASSAAGTVNEKLFF. Filled out from reference TRBV7-2 and TRBJ1-4, the complete variable domain reads GAGVSQSPSNKVTEKGKDVELRCDPISGHTALYWYRQSLGQGLEFLIYFQGNSAPDKSGLPSDRFSAERTGGSVSTLTIQRTQQEDSAVYLCASSAAGTVNEKLFFGSGTQLSVL.

This sequence joins TRBV7-2 and TRBJ1-4, with D tentatively TRBD1 (5 bases). CDR1 is SGHTA, CDR2 FQGNSA, per germline. Trimming left V 1 base short and J 14 bases short, with 11 bases between. The CDR3 loop spans 12 amino acids. The DNA for the CDR3 is TGTGCCAGCAGCTTAGGTCCAGGGAGGCTGTTTTTT. Translating it yields CASSLGPGRLFF.